The 25 T cell receptor beta chains below come from one sample, sequenced in a study of OX40 agonist ivuxolimab in advanced cancers. Only in-frame clones appear in the TCRdb table, and some are missing; sequencing was by immunoSEQ multiplex PCR. Here the sample spans roughly 61,000 clones, approximately 86% being singletons. The starting material was CD4+ or CD8+ T cells sorted from blood, obtained in a trial of the OX40 agonist ivuxolimab. These receptors all come from an adult with an advanced solid tumor such as melanoma, head and neck, liver or kidney cancer.

The chain is built from TRBV7-2 and TRBJ2-7, with D tentatively TRBD2 (6 bases). The CDR3 is 15 residues long. Germline V CDR1 and CDR2: SGHTA, FQGNSA. V was shortened by 0 bases and J by 3 bases, with 12 bases between the two germline ends. CDR3 coding DNA: TGTGCCAGCAGCTTAGCGGGGACTGAGCGCTACGAGCAGTACTTC. It specifies CASSLAGTERYEQYF.

This clone appeared once. V usage is TRBV6-5 and J usage is TRBJ1-6, with D maybe TRBD1 (6 bases). The germline V gene encodes CDR1 MNHEY and CDR2 SVGAGI. Trimming removed 2 bases from V and 9 bases from J, with 11 bases in between. This CDR3 contains 14 residues. DNA of the CDR3: TGTGCCAGCAGTTACAGTGGGGGCTCTTCACCCCTCCACTTT. Amino acid sequence: CASSYSGGSSPLHF.

This sequence joins TRBV11-2 and TRBJ1-4, with unresolved D. With 5 bases removed from V and 7 bases from J, the gap between germline ends came to 8 bases. There are 12 residues in the CDR3. CDR1 and CDR2 (germline): SGHAT, FQNNGV. CDR3 amino acids: CASSPGSEKLFF. The CDR3 DNA is TGTGCCAGCAGCCCGGGAAGTGAAAAACTGTTTTTT. Variable domain in full (rest from reference TRBV11-2 and TRBJ1-4): EAGVAQSPRYKIIEKRQSVAFWCNPISGHATLYWYQQILGQGPKLLIQFQNNGVVDDSQLPKDRFSAERLKGVDSTLKIQPAKLEDSAVYLCASSPGSEKLFFGSGTQLSVL.

As to this clone: This sample includes further DNA sequences coding for the same CDR3. The chain is built from TRBV5-1 and TRBJ2-5; D possibly corresponds to TRBD2 (5 bases). This CDR3 has 14 residues. CDR1 and CDR2 from the germline V gene are SGHRS and YFSETQ. V was pared by 0 bases and J by 2 bases, with 8 bases between. In DNA form, the CDR3 reads TGCGCCAGCAGCTTGGGGGGAGTTCAAGAGACCCAGTACTTC. This translates into CASSLGGVQETQYF.

There are a few counts of this clone. Here the CDR3 reads CASSPQRTEAFF. DNA for the CDR3: TGTGCCAGCAGCCCTCAGCGTACTGAAGCTTTCTTT. This sequence joins TRBV9 and TRBJ1-1; no definite D call. CDR1 SGDLS and CDR2 YYNGEE come from the germline V gene. The length of the CDR3 is 12 residues. V was cut by 4 bases and J by 5 bases, with 9 bases left in between.

This sequence joins TRBV5-1 and TRBJ2-5; 8 positions match TRBD1. V was clipped by 6 bases and J by 5 bases; unmatched bases: 3. The germline V gene encodes CDR1 SGHRS and CDR2 YFSETQ. CDR3 length: 12 amino acids. CDR3 in amino acids: CASNNRGETQYF. For the CDR3, the DNA is TGCGCCAGCAATAACAGGGGGGAGACCCAGTACTTC.

The chain uses TRBV28 and TRBJ2-2, with 10 nucleotides matching TRBD2. Germline lookup yields CDR1 MDHEN and CDR2 SYDVKM. V lost 10 bases to trimming and J lost 5 bases; unmatched junction nucleotides: 10. This CDR3 comprises 15 residues. The CDR3: CATLLTSGLTGELFF. The CDR3, as DNA: TGTGCCACCCTCTTGACTAGCGGGCTGACCGGGGAGCTGTTTTTT.

The rearrangement uses TRBV5-6 and TRBJ2-4; D is possibly TRBD2 (6 bases). The CDR3 spans 14 residues. V was trimmed by 0 bases and J by 3 bases, leaving 7 bases between them. Germline V gene lookup returns CDR1 SGHDT and CDR2 YYEEEE. The CDR3 DNA follows: TGTGCCAGCAGCTTGGGGACTAACAAAAACATTCAGTACTTC. This translates into CASSLGTNKNIQYF.

The chain couples TRBV11-2 to TRBJ2-1, with 7 bases identical to TRBD2. Germline trimming cut 0 bases from V and 5 bases from J; bases unmatched to any gene: 7. The CDR3 contains 16 residues. Germline CDR1 reads SGHAT; CDR2 reads FQNNGV. The CDR3 bases are TGTGCCAGCAGCTTAGATCTGGGACTACCCCACAATGAGCAGTTCTTC. It translates to CASSLDLGLPHNEQFF.

V and J are TRBV15 and TRBJ1-6; D is uncertain. This CDR3 contains 14 residues. Between the trimmed V and J ends, which lost 8 bases and 0 bases, there was a span of 8 bases. Germline V gene lookup returns CDR1 LNHNV and CDR2 YYDKDF (reference sequence). CDR3 protein: CATSTSSYNSPLHF. CDR3 DNA sequence: TGTGCCACCTCAACCAGCTCCTATAATTCACCCCTCCACTTT.

The rearrangement links TRBV7-2 to TRBJ2-5; no firm D call. The germline gives CDR1 SGHTA, CDR2 FQGNSA. This CDR3 region has 13 residues. The V and J ends lost 3 bases and 5 bases respectively, with 10 bases between them. DNA of the CDR3: TGTGCCAGCAGCTTGGAGAGCCGGGAGACCCAGTACTTC. It yields the protein CASSLESRETQYF.

This chain joins TRBV27 and TRBJ1-5, with D tentatively TRBD1 (6 bases). Trimming stripped 2 bases from V and 7 bases from J, with 12 bases between. This CDR3 region has 14 residues. Germline V gives CDR1 MNHEY, CDR2 SMNVEV (reference sequence). CDR3 loop: CASSLARGSQPQHF. In nucleotides, the CDR3 is TGTGCCAGCAGTTTAGCCAGGGGTTCACAGCCCCAGCATTTT.

V usage is TRBV19 and J usage is TRBJ2-7; 7 bases are shared with TRBD1. The trim removed 2 bases at V and 5 bases at J, leaving 9 bases unmatched. This CDR3 is built from 15 residues. Germline V gene sequence: CDR1 LNHDA, CDR2 SQIVND (reference sequence). The CDR3, as DNA: TGTGCCAGTAGTATACAACCGACAGGGATTCACGAGCAGTACTTC. Residues: CASSIQPTGIHEQYF.

V usage is TRBV19 and J usage is TRBJ1-2, with 8 bases lining up with TRBD1. This CDR3 comprises 14 residues. Germline CDR1 LNHDA, CDR2 SQIVND (reference sequence). V lost 6 bases, J lost 4 bases, and 7 bases stayed unmatched. The CDR3 coding sequence is TGTGCCAGTAGCACAGGGGGAAGTAGCTATGGCTACACCTTC. Its translation is CASSTGGSSYGYTF.

The rearrangement uses TRBV19 and TRBJ1-1; no reliable D call. Between the trimmed V and J ends, which lost 9 bases and 2 bases, there was a span of 16 bases. Germline V gives CDR1 LNHDA, CDR2 SQIVND (reference sequence). The length of the CDR3 is 14 residues. The CDR3 is CASFTGGFNTEAFF. In DNA, the CDR3 is TGTGCCAGCTTCACCGGAGGTTTTAACACTGAAGCTTTCTTT.

The gene calls are TRBV4-2 and TRBJ1-2; D may be TRBD1 (5 bases). Trimming stripped 5 bases from V and 6 bases from J, with 16 bases between. The length of the CDR3 is 14 residues. CDR1 and CDR2 from the germline V gene are LGHNA and YNFKEQ. The chain's CDR3 is CASSSDRLGHGYTF. The CDR3 DNA reads TGTGCCAGCAGCTCGGACCGCTTGGGACATGGCTACACCTTC.

The genes are TRBV29-1 and TRBJ1-1; D not resolved. V was trimmed by 4 bases and J by 3 bases, leaving 9 bases between them. Per the germline V gene, CDR1 is SQVTM and CDR2 is ANQGSEA. CDR3 length: 12 amino acids. Here the CDR3 DNA reads TGCAGCGTTGCTAGCAGCTACACTGAAGCTTTCTTT. This sequence encodes CSVASSYTEAFF.

CDR3 region: CASSSGLAGVGETQYF. CDR3 coding DNA: TGTGCCAGCAGCTCCGGACTAGCGGGAGTTGGGGAGACCCAGTACTTC. The chain carries TRBV7-2 and TRBJ2-5, with 13 bases identical to TRBD2. The germline V gene has CDR1 SGHTA and CDR2 FQGNSA. Germline trimming cut 4 bases from V and 5 bases from J; bases unmatched to any gene: 7. The CDR3 is 16 amino acids. The full variable domain, with the rest looked up from reference TRBV7-2 and TRBJ2-5, is GAGVSQSPSNKVTEKGKDVELRCDPISGHTALYWYRQSLGQGLEFLIYFQGNSAPDKSGLPSDRFSAERTGGSVSTLTIQRTQQEDSAVYLCASSSGLAGVGETQYFGPGTRLLVL.

The rearrangement joins TRBV25-1 to TRBJ2-2; 7 bases are shared with TRBD1. Germline loops: CDR1 MGHDK, CDR2 SYGVNS. With 7 bases clipped from V and 6 bases from J, the junction kept 5 bases outside the gene matches. This CDR3 is built from 13 residues. CDR3 region: CASIDRDAGELFF. As DNA, the CDR3 is TGTGCCAGCATCGACAGGGACGCCGGGGAGCTGTTTTTT.

J is TRBJ2-3 and V is TRBV9; D remains ambiguous. The germline CDR1 and CDR2 sequences are SGDLS and YYNGEE. This CDR3 has 14 residues. The ends were cut back, 0 bases at V and 2 bases at J, with 7 bases in the middle. The CDR3 loop is CASSVDYSTDTQYF. In nucleotides, the CDR3 is TGTGCCAGCAGCGTAGATTACTCCACAGATACGCAGTATTTT.

The rearrangement links TRBV9 to TRBJ1-4; 10 nucleotides agree with TRBD1. The CDR3 has 14 residues. With 4 bases clipped from V and 11 bases from J, the junction kept 8 bases outside the gene matches. Germline assignment: CDR1 SGDLS and CDR2 YYNGEE. CDR3 residues: CASSLTGTGEKLFF. The CDR3 bases are TGTGCCAGCAGCTTAACCGGGACAGGGGAGAAACTGTTTTTT. Full variable domain (outside the CDR3, taken from reference TRBV9 and TRBJ1-4): DSGVTQTPKHLITATGQRVTLRCSPRSGDLSVYWYQQSLDQGLQFLIQYYNGEERAKGNILERFSAQQFPDLHSELNLSSLELGDSALYFCASSLTGTGEKLFFGSGTQLSVL.

The chain carries TRBV19 and TRBJ2-3; D possibly corresponds to TRBD2 (5 bases). Trimming shortened V by 5 bases and J by 6 bases, and 12 bases separated the two germline ends. The CDR3 length is 13 residues. Germline loops: CDR1 LNHDA, CDR2 SQIVND (reference sequence). The CDR3 nucleotides read TGTGCCAGTAGTTCTCGGGGTTGGGATACGCAGTATTTT. Its protein product is CASSSRGWDTQYF.

This clone came up a few times. For the CDR3, the DNA is TGTGCCAGTCTGGACAGAAGAAACTATGGCTACACCTTC. Protein sequence: CASLDRRNYGYTF. The chain recombines TRBV28 with TRBJ1-2; TRBD1 might be the D (6 bases). The CDR3 covers 13 residues. V shed 9 bases and J shed 2 bases, with 13 bases lying between them. The germline CDR1 and CDR2 sequences are MDHEN and SYDVKM.

This chain links TRBV7-2 with TRBJ2-7; 10 bases map to TRBD2. CDR3 length: 14 residues. V lost 3 bases to trimming and J lost 6 bases; unmatched junction nucleotides: 5. Germline V gene data show CDR1 as SGHTA and CDR2 as FQGNSA. DNA of the CDR3: TGTGCCAGCAGCTTGGGTTTAGCGGGGGGCGAGCAGTACTTC. It encodes CASSLGLAGGEQYF.

This clone came up once. The rearrangement uses TRBV5-1 and TRBJ1-2; 9 bases fit TRBD1. The CDR3 runs 15 residues. CDR1 and CDR2 from the germline V gene are SGHRS and YFSETQ. The junction had 6 bases not matched to a gene; V was cut back by 0 bases and J by 6 bases. CDR3: CASSLGSRTGDGYTF. The DNA for the CDR3 is TGCGCCAGCAGCTTGGGCTCACGGACAGGGGATGGCTACACCTTC.